The text below deals with one T cell receptor beta chain. Its target is not known. Time point here: after dendritic cell vaccination, including at tumor progression/relapse. These data come from a study of glioma-infiltrating T cells after dendritic cell vaccination. Study details: Glioblastoma patients came from Phase I and II dendritic cell vaccination trials. General study points: Survival was not directly related to TCR clonality in these patients. Only a small number of patients had complete blood and tumor samples.

The germline V gene encodes CDR1 SGHNT and CDR2 YYREEE (reference sequence). The CDR3 contains 14 residues. The PCR used 60 V beta and 13 J beta primers. Here immunoSEQ multiplex PCR was the method, and the copy in TCRdb shows in-frame clones only, minus some. The sample includes approximately 93,000 clones, 85% of them seen just once. This clonotype was sampled from a human donor with glioblastoma. V usage is TRBV5-4 and J usage is TRBJ2-5, with a possible D match to TRBD1 (5 bases). The DNA end is a closer match to TRBJ2-7, so the J assignment may be wrong. The sample here was blood, taken after dendritic cell vaccination. This CDR3 is CASTPGLNSYEQYF. The CDR3 nucleotides are TGTGCCAGCACTCCAGGGCTGAACTCCTACGAGCAGTACTTC.